This T cell receptor beta chain was documented in a study of memory CD4+ T cells and cytomegalovirus serostatus. Original processing methods: Out-of-frame sequences were removed, leaving 2,204,828 distinct TCRbeta sequences. The data were produced by immunoSEQ multiplex PCR, yet TCRdb's version contains in-frame clones alone and is incomplete. D and trimming come from the DNA, and the V and J calls and clone size come from that table. In the table there are about 59,000 clones, about 81% of which are singletons. V lost 2 bases to trimming and J lost 6 bases; unmatched junction nucleotides: 14. Germline V gene data show CDR1 as SGHTA and CDR2 as FQGNSA. This CDR3 has 18 residues. The sort gate was single viable CD3+CD4+CD8-CD45RO+ cells for memory CD4+ T cells. Serostatus was set by detecting CMV pp150, pp28, p38, p52 IgG. Positive selection with CD4 microbeads enriched total CD4+ T cells.

The clonotype comes from an adult in good health and CMV-seronegative. Sequenced: memory CD4+ T cells from blood. The rearrangement uses TRBV7-2 and TRBJ2-7, with 12 bases aligning to TRBD2. CDR3 DNA sequence: TGTGCCAGCAGCTTACTTCCCCGACTAGCGGGAGCAACGGGCGAGCAGTACTTC. Protein sequence: CASSLLPRLAGATGEQYF.